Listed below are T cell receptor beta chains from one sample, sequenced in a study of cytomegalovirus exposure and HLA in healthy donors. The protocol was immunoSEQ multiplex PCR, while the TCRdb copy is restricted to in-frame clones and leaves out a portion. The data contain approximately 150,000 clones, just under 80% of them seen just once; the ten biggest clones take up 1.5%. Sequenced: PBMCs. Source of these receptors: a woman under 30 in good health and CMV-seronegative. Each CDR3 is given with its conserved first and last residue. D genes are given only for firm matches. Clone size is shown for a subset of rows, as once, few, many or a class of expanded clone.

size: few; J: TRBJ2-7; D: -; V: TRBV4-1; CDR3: CAISQVWGGDRSFYEQYF; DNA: TGCGCCATCAGCCAAGTCTGGGGGGGGGACAGGTCCTTCTACGAGCAGTACTTC
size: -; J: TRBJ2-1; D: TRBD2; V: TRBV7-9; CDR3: CASSLDRAGEQFF; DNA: TGTGCCAGCAGCTTAGACCGAGCGGGGGAGCAGTTCTTC
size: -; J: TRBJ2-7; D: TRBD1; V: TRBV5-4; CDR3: CASRDRDSTYEQYF; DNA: TGTGCCAGCAGGGATCGGGACAGTACCTACGAGCAGTACTTC
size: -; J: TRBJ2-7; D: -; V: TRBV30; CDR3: CAWSRGPYEQYF; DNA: TGTGCCTGGTCCCGGGGTCCCTACGAGCAGTACTTC
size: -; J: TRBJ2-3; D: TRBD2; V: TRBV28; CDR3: CASSSGLAGVDTQYF; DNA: TGTGCCAGCAGTTCGGGACTAGCGGGAGTAGATACGCAGTATTTT
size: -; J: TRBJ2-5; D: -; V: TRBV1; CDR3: CTSSQDGSRKETQYF; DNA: TGCACCAGCAGCCAAGATGGGAGTAGGAAAGAGACCCAGTACTTC
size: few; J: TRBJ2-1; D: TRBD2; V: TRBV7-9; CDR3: CASRPGLAEGMWGEQFF; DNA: TGTGCCAGCAGGCCGGGACTAGCGGAGGGTATGTGGGGTGAGCAGTTCTTC
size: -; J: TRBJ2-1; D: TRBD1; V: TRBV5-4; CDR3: CASTWDREGEQFF; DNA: TGTGCCAGCACTTGGGACAGGGAAGGTGAGCAGTTCTTC
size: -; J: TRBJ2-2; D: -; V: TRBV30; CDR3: CAWRSGHSTGELFF; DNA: TGTGCCTGGAGATCGGGACACTCCACCGGGGAGCTGTTTTTT
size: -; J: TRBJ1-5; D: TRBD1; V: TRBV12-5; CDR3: CASGLVLIQGNVNQPQHF; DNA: TGTGCTAGTGGTTTGGTTCTGATACAGGGGAATGTGAATCAGCCCCAGCATTTT
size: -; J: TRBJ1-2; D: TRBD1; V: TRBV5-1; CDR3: CASSWDSQHSYGYTF; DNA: TGCGCCAGCAGCTGGGACAGCCAGCATTCTTATGGCTACACCTTC
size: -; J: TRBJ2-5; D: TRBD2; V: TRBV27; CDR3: CASSSGTRPGTQYF; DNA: TGTGCCAGCAGCTCCGGGACTAGACCAGGGACCCAGTACTTC
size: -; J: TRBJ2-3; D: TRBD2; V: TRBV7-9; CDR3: CASSWGWAASGRMRDTQYF; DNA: TGTGCCAGCAGCTGGGGGTGGGCGGCTAGCGGGAGAATGAGAGATACGCAGTATTTT
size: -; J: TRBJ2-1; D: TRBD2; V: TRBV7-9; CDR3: CASSLAKGGRPSYNEQFF; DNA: TGTGCCAGCAGCTTAGCGAAGGGCGGGAGACCCTCCTACAATGAGCAGTTCTTC
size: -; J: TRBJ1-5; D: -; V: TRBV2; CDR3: CASCMDKNSNQPQHF; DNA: TGTGCCAGCTGCATGGACAAAAATAGCAATCAGCCCCAGCATTTT
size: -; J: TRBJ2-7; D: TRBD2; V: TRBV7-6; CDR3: CASSLVSGRYSYEQYF; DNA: TGTGCCAGCAGCTTAGTCAGCGGGAGGTACTCCTACGAGCAGTACTTC
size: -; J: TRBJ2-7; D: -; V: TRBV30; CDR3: CAWGRDGSYEQYF; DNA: TGTGCCTGGGGGCGAGACGGATCCTACGAGCAGTACTTC
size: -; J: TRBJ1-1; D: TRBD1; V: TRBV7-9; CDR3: CASSKGTGVNTEAFF; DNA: TGTGCCAGCAGCAAAGGGACAGGGGTGAACACTGAAGCTTTCTTT
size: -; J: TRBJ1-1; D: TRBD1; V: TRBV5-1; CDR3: CASSLSDRANTEAFF; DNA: TGCGCCAGCAGCTTATCCGACAGGGCTAACACTGAAGCTTTCTTT
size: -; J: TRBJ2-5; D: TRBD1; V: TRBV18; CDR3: CASSPAQGAWETQYF; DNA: TGTGCCAGCTCACCAGCTCAGGGGGCTTGGGAGACCCAGTACTTC
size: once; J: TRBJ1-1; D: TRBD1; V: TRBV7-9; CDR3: CASSRFGTGYWGTEAFF; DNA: TGTGCCAGCAGCCGATTCGGGACAGGGTATTGGGGCACTGAAGCTTTCTTT
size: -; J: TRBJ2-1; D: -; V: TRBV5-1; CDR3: CASRQTSGPYNEQFF; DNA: TGCGCCAGCAGACAAACCAGCGGTCCCTACAATGAGCAGTTCTTC
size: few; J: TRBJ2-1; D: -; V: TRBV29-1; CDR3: CSVEPREMNEQFF; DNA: TGCAGCGTTGAACCCAGGGAAATGAATGAGCAGTTCTTC
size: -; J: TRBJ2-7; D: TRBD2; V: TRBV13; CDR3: CASSLGTGGSEQYF; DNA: TGTGCCAGCAGCTTAGGCACGGGGGGGAGCGAGCAGTACTTC
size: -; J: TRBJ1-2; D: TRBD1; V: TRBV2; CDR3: CASSQDRGYGYTF; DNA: TGTGCCAGCAGTCAGGACAGGGGTTATGGCTACACCTTC
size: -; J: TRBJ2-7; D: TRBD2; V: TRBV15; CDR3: CATSRDRGVAGGAYEQYF; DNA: TGTGCCACCAGCAGAGATCGGGGAGTAGCGGGAGGGGCCTACGAGCAGTACTTC
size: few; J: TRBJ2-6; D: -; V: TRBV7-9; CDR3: CSSSLGSLGANVLTF; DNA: TGTTCCAGCAGCTTAGGCAGTCTTGGGGCCAACGTCCTGACTTTC
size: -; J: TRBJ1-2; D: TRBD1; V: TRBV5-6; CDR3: CASSIRDRYNYGYTF; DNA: TGTGCCAGCAGCATACGGGACAGGTATAACTATGGCTACACCTTC
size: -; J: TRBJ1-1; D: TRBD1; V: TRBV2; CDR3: CASSGDSVSTEAFF; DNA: TGTGCCAGCAGTGGGGACAGCGTGAGCACTGAAGCTTTCTTT
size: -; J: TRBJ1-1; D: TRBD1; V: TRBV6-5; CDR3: CASRIRDRGTEAFF; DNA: TGTGCCAGCAGAATCCGGGACAGGGGCACTGAAGCTTTCTTT
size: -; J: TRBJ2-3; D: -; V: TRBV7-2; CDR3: CASSFRAGSEATDTQYF; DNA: TGTGCCAGCAGCTTTAGGGCGGGGTCTGAGGCCACAGATACGCAGTATTTT
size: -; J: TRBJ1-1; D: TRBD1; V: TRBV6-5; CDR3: CASSYWRTGGNTEAFF; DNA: TGTGCCAGCAGTTATTGGAGGACAGGGGGCAACACTGAAGCTTTCTTT
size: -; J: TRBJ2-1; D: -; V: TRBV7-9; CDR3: CASRLAYEQFF; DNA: TGTGCCAGCAGACTAGCTTATGAGCAGTTCTTC
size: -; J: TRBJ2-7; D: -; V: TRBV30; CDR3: CAWSVGGATYEQYF; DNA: TGTGCCTGGAGTGTAGGGGGAGCGACCTACGAGCAGTACTTC
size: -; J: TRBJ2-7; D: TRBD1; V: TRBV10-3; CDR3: CAISESGTGGSEQYF; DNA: TGTGCCATCAGTGAGTCGGGGACAGGGGGTAGCGAGCAGTACTTC
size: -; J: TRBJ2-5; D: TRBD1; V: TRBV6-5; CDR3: CASSTDRGRETQYF; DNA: TGTGCCAGCAGCACAGACAGGGGACGGGAGACCCAGTACTTC
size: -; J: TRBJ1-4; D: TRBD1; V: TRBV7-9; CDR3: CASSRNRGREEKLFF; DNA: TGTGCCAGCAGCCGTAACAGGGGGCGAGAGGAAAAACTGTTTTTT
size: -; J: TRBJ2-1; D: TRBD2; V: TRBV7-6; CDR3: CASSLLLVAGLYNEQFF; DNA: TGTGCCAGCAGCTTACTTTTGGTAGCGGGCCTCTACAATGAGCAGTTCTTC
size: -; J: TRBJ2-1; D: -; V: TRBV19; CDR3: CASTGRDTGSYEQFF; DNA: TGTGCCAGTACCGGACGGGACACGGGTAGTTATGAGCAGTTCTTC
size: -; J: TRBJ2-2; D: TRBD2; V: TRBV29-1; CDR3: CSVRGLAGNGELFF; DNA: TGCAGCGTCAGGGGACTAGCGGGAAATGGGGAGCTGTTTTTT
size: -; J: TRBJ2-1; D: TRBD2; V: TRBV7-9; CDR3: CASSPSGRSYNEQFF; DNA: TGTGCCAGCAGCCCTAGCGGGAGATCCTACAATGAGCAGTTCTTC
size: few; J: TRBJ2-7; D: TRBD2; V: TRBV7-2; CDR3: CASSTGLGAREQYF; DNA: TGTGCCAGCAGCACAGGACTAGGGGCCCGCGAGCAGTACTTC
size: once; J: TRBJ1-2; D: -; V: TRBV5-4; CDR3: CASNMGGGKYYGYTF; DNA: TGTGCCAGCAACATGGGAGGGGGGAAGTACTATGGCTACACCTTC
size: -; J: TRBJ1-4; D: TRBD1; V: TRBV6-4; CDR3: CASRRDREDEKLFF; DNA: TGTGCCAGCAGACGGGACAGGGAAGACGAAAAACTGTTTTTT